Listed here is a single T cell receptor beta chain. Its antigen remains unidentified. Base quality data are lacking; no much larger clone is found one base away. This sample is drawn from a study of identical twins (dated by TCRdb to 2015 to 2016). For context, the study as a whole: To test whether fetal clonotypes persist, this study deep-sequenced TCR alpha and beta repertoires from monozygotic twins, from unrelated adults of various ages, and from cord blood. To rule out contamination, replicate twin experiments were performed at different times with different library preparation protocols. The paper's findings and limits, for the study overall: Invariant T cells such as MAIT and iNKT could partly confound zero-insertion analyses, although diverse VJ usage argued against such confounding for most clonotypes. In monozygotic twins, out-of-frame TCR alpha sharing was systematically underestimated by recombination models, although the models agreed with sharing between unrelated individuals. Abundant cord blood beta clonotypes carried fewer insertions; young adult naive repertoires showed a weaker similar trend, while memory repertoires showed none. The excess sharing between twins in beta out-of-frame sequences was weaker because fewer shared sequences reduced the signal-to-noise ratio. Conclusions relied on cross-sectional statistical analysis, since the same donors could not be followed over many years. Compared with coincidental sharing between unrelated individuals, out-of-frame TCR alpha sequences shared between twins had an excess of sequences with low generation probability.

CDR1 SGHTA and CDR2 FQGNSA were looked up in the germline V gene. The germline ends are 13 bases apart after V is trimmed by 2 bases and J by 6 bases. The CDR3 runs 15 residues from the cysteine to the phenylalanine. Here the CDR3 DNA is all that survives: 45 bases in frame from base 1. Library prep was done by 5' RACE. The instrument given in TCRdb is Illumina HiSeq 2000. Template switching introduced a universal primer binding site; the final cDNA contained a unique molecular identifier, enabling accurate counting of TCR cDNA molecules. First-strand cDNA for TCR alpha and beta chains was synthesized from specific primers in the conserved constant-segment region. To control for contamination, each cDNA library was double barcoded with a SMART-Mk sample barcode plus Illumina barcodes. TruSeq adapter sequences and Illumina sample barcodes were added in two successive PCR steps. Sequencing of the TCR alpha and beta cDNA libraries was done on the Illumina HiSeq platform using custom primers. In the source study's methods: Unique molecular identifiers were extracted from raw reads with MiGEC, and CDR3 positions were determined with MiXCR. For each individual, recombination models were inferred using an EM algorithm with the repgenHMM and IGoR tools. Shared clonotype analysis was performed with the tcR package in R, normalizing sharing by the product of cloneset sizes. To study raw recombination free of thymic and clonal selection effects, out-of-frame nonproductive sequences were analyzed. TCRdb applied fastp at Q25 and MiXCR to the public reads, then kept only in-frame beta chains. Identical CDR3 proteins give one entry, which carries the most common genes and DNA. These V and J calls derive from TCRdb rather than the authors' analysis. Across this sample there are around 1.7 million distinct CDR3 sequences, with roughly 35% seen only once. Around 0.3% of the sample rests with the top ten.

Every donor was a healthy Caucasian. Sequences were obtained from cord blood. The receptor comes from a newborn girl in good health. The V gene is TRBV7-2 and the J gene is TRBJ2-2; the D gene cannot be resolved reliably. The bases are TGTGCCAGCAGCTTAAGCCCAAACCGAGCCGGGGAGCTGTTTTTT. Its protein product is CASSLSPNRAGELFF.